Each of the 4 T cell receptor beta chains below was sequenced from the same sample in a study of cytomegalovirus exposure and HLA in healthy donors. Vbeta (60) and Jbeta (13) primers were used in the PCR. Sequenced by immunoSEQ multiplex PCR; TCRdb stores in-frame clones only, minus some. This sample has tens of thousands of clones, with less than 80% found just once. The sequenced sample consisted of PBMCs. These receptors were taken from a man aged 25-40 years in good health and CMV-seronegative.

The V and J genes are TRBV4-2 and TRBJ2-5, with D possibly TRBD1 on 5 matching bases. The end of the DNA fits TRBJ2-7 better, so the J call may be wrong. This CDR3 spans 13 amino acids. From germline, CDR1 is LGHNA and CDR2 YNFKEQ. CDR3 DNA: TGTGCCAGCAGCCAAGAAAAGGGGTACGAGCAGTACTTC. Protein: CASSQEKGYEQYF.

V usage is TRBV27 and J usage is TRBJ2-1; a weak D match, TRBD2 (5 bases). This CDR3 is built from 16 residues. Germline V gene sequence: CDR1 MNHEY, CDR2 SMNVEV (reference sequence). Trimming pared 2 bases from V and 5 bases from J, leaving 16 bases between. Written as DNA, the CDR3 is TGTGCCAGCAGTTTAAAGTCTCCGGGGTTGAACAATGAGCAGTTCTTC. Residues: CASSLKSPGLNNEQFF.

The V gene is TRBV21-1, the J gene TRBJ1-2; TRBD1, as called in the table, went unchecked against the DNA. TRBV21-1 is a pseudogene locus. The CDR3 length is 19 residues. CDR3: CASSKLESLGDRILYGYTF. CDR3 coding DNA: TGTGCCAGCAGCAAACTTGAATCCTTGGGGGACAGAATTCTTTATGGCTACACCTTC.

The genes are TRBV9 and TRBJ2-1; no clear D gene. From germline, CDR1 is SGDLS and CDR2 YYNGEE. The length of the CDR3 is 15 residues. The V end was cut by 0 bases, the J end by 7 bases, with 14 bases between. CDR3: CASSVVGGLRNEQFF. The CDR3 bases are TGTGCCAGCAGCGTAGTCGGCGGTTTAAGGAATGAGCAGTTCTTC.